This T cell receptor beta chain appears in the sequencing data of a study of blood T cell repertoires in COVID-19 (dated by TCRdb to the early 2020s). Regarding the complete study: Samples covering the acute and convalescent phases of COVID-19 were provided by collaborators in the United States, Italy and Spain. Where available, HLA class I and class II types were taken from metadata supplied by the sample provider and were not determined by assay-based typing. The sample metadata nearly always contained a de-identified subject ID, COVID-19 status, age in years and sex. The repertoires were released in a freely available public database intended as a resource for research on the immune response to SARS-CoV-2. Subjects who had been exposed to COVID-19, were actively infected with it, or had recovered from it provided the deeply sampled blood TCRbeta repertoires that made up the dataset. The prospective study material was composed of cDNA or gDNA derived from T cells, B-cell-depleted T cells, or PBMCs. The samples were drawn from two sources: the first 160 participants of the ongoing ImmuneRACE study, and 1,000 to 1,500 subjects contributed by 6 global collaborators.

Each collaborating institution followed its own protocols to collect whole blood in K2EDTA tubes. Collaborator samples were shipped for TCRbeta analysis as frozen whole blood, isolated PBMCs, or DNA extracted from either sample type. V has 4 bases trimmed and J has 0 bases trimmed; junction bases matching no gene number 8. The germline V gene yields MDHEN for CDR1 and SYDVKM for CDR2. The CDR3 holds 16 amino acids from the cysteine to the phenylalanine. The sequence is cut down to CDR3 DNA, 48 bases in frame from base 1. TCRbeta CDR3 regions were amplified from genomic DNA by means of the immunoSEQ Assay, a bias-controlled multiplex PCR. Concerning the study's data processing: Nucleated cell counts per sample were estimated from amplification of reference gene primers within the assay. Sequence reads were collapsed and filtered to measure the absolute abundance of every unique TCRbeta CDR3 rearrangement. For each sample, productive Simpson clonality was calculated as the square root of Simpson's diversity index over productive rearrangements. This is the immuneACCESS table as TCRdb keeps it, with only in-frame sequences that have V and J called. A part of the clones is gone; compared with another copy, unresolved V genes explain less than half, and the rest is unexplained. V, J and clone size are taken as reported in that table, and D and trimming were inferred from the DNA itself. The sample has some 250,000 clones on record, approximately 81% of them singletons. Roughly 3.1% of the sample lies in the top ten.

Here is what the overall study found, with its caveats: The quantity of clinical and demographic metadata differed by source and by participant and was supplied without curation.

As regards this clone: Its cognate antigen has yet to be identified. The input lacks base qualities; no much larger clone sits a single base away.

The clonotype was recovered from a woman aged 18-29 years with acute or convalescent COVID-19. Recombination joined TRBV28 with TRBJ1-1; the junction holds 7 bases that match TRBD1. The specimen was peripheral blood. The DNA sequence is TGTGCCAGCAGTTGGCGAGCAGGGGGGTTGAACACTGAAGCTTTCTTT. Translated, it gives CASSWRAGGLNTEAFF.